This T cell receptor beta chain was profiled in a study of blood T cells in healthy people across ages (dated by TCRdb to between 2014 and 2017). At the level of the whole study: Template switching captured roughly one uniquely barcoded TCR beta cDNA molecule per two T cells in model experiments. Using deep sequencing normalized with unique cDNA molecular identifiers, the study measured how TCR beta repertoire diversity changes with age. The study analyzed two additional independent replicas of 1 million unique cDNA reads from the same blood draw for two donors, one aged 18 to 29 and one aged 80 or older. The donors were divided into four age groups: young (average 16 years), middle-aged (approximately 41), aged (approximately 62) and long-lived (about 79). Donors of different ages were randomly distributed across sequencing lanes to avoid experimental bias.

The donors were roughly 38 Caucasian individuals from Russia, aged roughly 6 to 90 years, who were systemically healthy. About 9.1 milliliters of peripheral blood were collected from each donor into EDTA-treated Vacutainer tubes. PBMCs were isolated by Ficoll-Paque density-gradient centrifugation, with at least 6 million obtained per sample. Total RNA, at least 6 micrograms per sample, was extracted from PBMCs with Trizol reagent. For every donor, flow cytometry on a PBMC aliquot measured the percentage of naive CD45RAhigh/CD27high T cells. The paper's findings and limits, for the study overall: Donor CMV infection status was unknown, potentially confounding age-related changes in expanded clonotypes. As age increased, observed TCR beta diversity per million T cells dropped in a roughly linear way, and a significant reduction was already evident by age 40. A strong correlation was found between observed TCR beta diversity and the percentage of naive T cells measured by flow cytometry. Compared with the aged group, the long-lived group had more naive CD4+ T cells, fewer expanded clones and increased TCR diversity, suggesting age selection. Estimates of total diversity from one million sequenced T cells were regarded as lower bounds and underestimates. Conclusive comparison of naive and antigen-experienced compartments was prevented by the profiling of bulk unsorted PBMCs.

Library generation was performed with 5' RACE. Sequencing relied on an Illumina HiSeq 2500. A second PCR of about 6 to 11 cycles was performed with a sample-barcoded 5' primer and a J-beta primer mix. Each TCR beta cDNA molecule received a unique molecular identifier from a template-switch 5' adaptor carrying 12 random nucleotides. Each sample yielded at least 3 million CDR3-containing paired-end reads. First-strand cDNA synthesis was performed from all RNA using the Mint cDNA synthesis kit, with priming by a TRBC-specific oligonucleotide. Following uracil-DNA glycosylase treatment, all cDNA underwent a first 18-cycle PCR with the universal primers M1SS and BC2_uni_R. As for the authors' bioinformatics: For normalization, 1 million high-quality reads were randomly selected from each sample, with every read carrying a distinct molecular identifier. Instead of being binned into consensus sequences, reads that shared molecular identifiers were thrown out. MiTCR, with a Q25 quality threshold and the strictest error-elimination algorithm, was used for CDR3 identification, clonotype clustering and error correction. A nonparametric unseen species model with Euler transformation was used to estimate a lower bound on total TCR beta diversity. TCRdb reprocessing: public reads trimmed at Q25 with fastp, clones called with MiXCR, in-frame beta chains kept. Rows are combined by CDR3 protein, so each entry shows the most common genes and DNA. For this entry, the V and J calls and clone size follow TCRdb and not the study's own pipeline. A total of 910,000 or so distinct CDR3 sequences appear in this sample, around 54% of them only once. The top ten hold over 20% of the sample.

This clonotype came up a few times. Its antigen is still unknown. Base qualities are missing; no much larger clone stands one base away. The CDR3 holds 13 amino acids from the cysteine to the phenylalanine. The CDR3 DNA has 39 bases and is translated from base 1. The germline V gene (reference sequence) supplies CDR1 LGHDT and CDR2 YNNKEL. Cut back by 1 base and 2 bases, the V and J ends lie 6 bases apart. The chain links TRBV3-1 with TRBJ2-7, with no D gene named confidently. The sequenced material came from blood. This TCR derives from a woman aged 55-70 years in good health. The DNA sequence is as follows: TGTGCCAGCAGCCAAGCGGGTCCCTACGAGCAGTACTTC. It translates to CASSQAGPYEQYF.